This paragraph reports one T cell receptor beta chain. Here immunoSEQ multiplex PCR was the method, and the copy in TCRdb shows in-frame clones only, minus some. The table has 300,000 to 350,000 clones, 70% to 90% seen once. Germline V lookup: CDR1 GTSNPN, CDR2 SVGIG (reference sequence). CDR3 length: 15 amino acids. Trimming took 1 base from V and 1 from J; bases not matched to a gene: 2. This sample stems from a study of blood T cell repertoires in COVID-19. Study at large: From the United States, Italy and Spain came samples of acute and convalescent COVID-19.

Sequencing was done on a sample of PBMCs or T cells enriched from blood (not recorded which). This clonotype was obtained from a man younger than 45 who had recovered from COVID-19. This sequence joins TRBV30 and TRBJ2-3; 10 positions match TRBD1. The CDR3 loop reads CAWSGDRGRTDTQYF. The CDR3 DNA reads TGTGCCTGGAGTGGGGACAGGGGCCGCACAGATACGCAGTATTTT.